One and the same sample provided the 5 T cell receptor beta chains below, sequenced in a study of shared clonotypes between healthy human individuals. The repertoire was sequenced with immunoSEQ multiplex PCR; TCRdb's copy has only in-frame clones and lacks some. This table holds some 1,400,000 clones, around 97% found once. Sequenced sample: naive CD4+ T cells sorted from blood. Subset specified: CD45RA+ positively selected. The receptors derive from a man in his thirties or forties in good health.

A single count supports this clone. The V and J genes are TRBV5-4 and TRBJ2-1; 12 bases match TRBD2. The CDR3 sequence is 17 residues long. V lost 4 bases, J lost 2 bases, and 7 bases stayed unmatched. Germline CDR1 reads SGHNT; CDR2 reads YYREEE (reference sequence). The CDR3 DNA is TGTGCCAGCAGCCCATGGACTAGCGGGAATGCCTACAATGAGCAGTTCTTC. Encoded protein: CASSPWTSGNAYNEQFF.

The DNA of the CDR3 is TGTGCCAGCAGCGGTACCGTGGCAGGGGTTACTCGCAATCAGCCCCAGCATTTT. Amino acid sequence: CASSGTVAGVTRNQPQHF. This chain links TRBV7-2 with TRBJ1-5, with D possibly being TRBD1 (6 bases). The germline CDR1 and CDR2 sequences are SGHTA and FQGNSA. The CDR3 runs 18 residues. V was cut by 5 bases and J by 2 bases, with 22 bases left in between. The full variable domain, in which reference TRBV7-2 and TRBJ1-5 provide the parts outside the CDR3, is GAGVSQSPSNKVTEKGKDVELRCDPISGHTALYWYRQSLGQGLEFLIYFQGNSAPDKSGLPSDRFSAERTGGSVSTLTIQRTQQEDSAVYLCASSGTVAGVTRNQPQHFGDGTRLSIL.

The V gene is TRBV29-1, the J gene TRBJ1-1; TRBD1 aligns across 7 bases. The germline gives CDR1 SQVTM, CDR2 ANQGSEA. The CDR3 consists of 13 residues. The ends lost 6 bases at V and 0 bases at J; junction bases unmatched: 4. The CDR3 DNA is TGCAGCGTCCGGACAGGCCTGAACACTGAAGCTTTCTTT. Amino acids: CSVRTGLNTEAFF. Based on the CDR3 plus reference TRBV29-1 and TRBJ1-1, the full variable domain is SAVISQKPSRDICQRGTSLTIQCQVDSQVTMMFWYRQQPGQSLTLIATANQGSEATYESGFVIDKFPISRPNLTFSTLTVSNMSPEDSSIYLCSVRTGLNTEAFFGQGTRLTVV.

The chain carries TRBV4-2 and TRBJ2-3; 10 nucleotides align to TRBD2. V trimming: 0 bases; J trimming: 5 bases; junction bases outside the gene matches: 11. CDR3 length equals 18 residues. Per germline, CDR1 LGHNA and CDR2 YNFKEQ. CDR3 in DNA: TGTGCCAGCAGCCAAGATGGAGCTAGCGGGAGACGGGGAGATACGCAGTATTTT. It encodes CASSQDGASGRRGDTQYF.

Note on this clone: Other DNA sequences in the same sample also yield this CDR3. The J gene is TRBJ1-1, the V gene TRBV6-6, with 7 nucleotides matching TRBD1. Losses at the gene ends were 8 bases for V and 2 bases for J; bases not matched to a gene: 2. Germline CDR1 and CDR2: MNHNY and SVGAGI (reference sequence). This CDR3 comprises 12 residues. The CDR3 spells CASRQGNTEAFF. The CDR3 coding sequence is TGTGCCAGCCGACAGGGAAACACTGAAGCTTTCTTT.